The 10 T cell receptor beta chains below all came from one sample that was sequenced in a study of blood T cell repertoires in COVID-19. Clones were sequenced by immunoSEQ multiplex PCR, and TCRdb holds only the in-frame ones, with some missing. Of about 200,000 clones in the sample, around 90% were seen once. The sequenced sample was peripheral blood. Receptors were obtained from a man aged 60 to 75 with active or convalescent COVID-19.

This chain connects TRBV6-2 or TRBV6-3 to TRBJ1-4; D remains ambiguous. V shed 2 bases and J shed 0 bases, with 13 bases lying between them. Germline V gene sequence: CDR1 MNHEY, CDR2 SVGEGT. This CDR3 spans 17 amino acids. CDR3 nucleotide sequence: TGTGCCAGCAGTTACGAGGTATACTACACAACTAATGAAAAACTGTTTTTT. Translated, it gives CASSYEVYYTTNEKLFF.

The rearrangement joins TRBV12-5 to TRBJ1-5; 7 bases are a match to TRBD1. The V segment lost 0 bases and the J segment 2 bases; nucleotides outside the gene matches: 1. The CDR3 sequence is 15 residues long. The V gene's germline CDR1 is LGHNT and CDR2 FRNRAP. CDR3 in DNA: TGTGCTAGTGGTTTGGTCCAGGGGGGCAATCAGCCCCAGCATTTT. It is translated as CASGLVQGGNQPQHF. Full variable domain (outside the CDR3, taken from reference TRBV12-5 and TRBJ1-5): DARVTQTPRHKVTEMGQEVTMRCQPILGHNTVFWYRQTMMQGLELLAYFRNRAPLDDSGMPKDRFSAEMPDATLATLKIQPSEPRDSAVYFCASGLVQGGNQPQHFGDGTRLSIL.

The J gene is TRBJ2-5, the V gene TRBV18; 8 nucleotides match TRBD2. This CDR3 spans 16 amino acids. With 2 bases clipped from V and 5 bases from J, the junction kept 10 bases outside the gene matches. The V gene's germline CDR1 is KGHSH and CDR2 LQKENI. As DNA, the CDR3 is TGTGCCAGCTCACCAGGTCGGGGGGGCAAAACGGAGACCCAGTACTTC. Translation gives CASSPGRGGKTETQYF.

In regard to this clone: One end of the junction is discordant with germline, which a read error may explain. The rearrangement uses TRBV20-1 and TRBJ2-1, with TRBD1 as a possible D gene (6 bases). This CDR3 is built from 11 residues. Germline CDR1 DFQATT, CDR2 SNEGSKA (reference sequence). CDR3 DNA: TGTGGACAGAAAACCTACAATGAGCAGTTCTTC. Its translation is CGQKTYNEQFF.

The V gene is TRBV27, the J gene TRBJ1-1; D ambiguous. Trimming cost V 7 bases and J 2 bases, with 14 bases left between them. This CDR3 spans 14 amino acids. The V gene's germline CDR1 is MNHEY and CDR2 SMNVEV (reference sequence). CDR3 in amino acids: CASKQREGNTEAFF. The CDR3 nucleotides read TGTGCCAGCAAGCAGAGAGAGGGAAACACTGAAGCTTTCTTT.

The chain joins TRBV6-4 to TRBJ1-1, with D possibly TRBD1 on 5 matching bases. The CDR3 is 15 amino acids. V lost 6 bases, J lost 2 bases, and 16 bases lay in between. Per the germline V gene, CDR1 is MRHNA and CDR2 is SNTAGT. The CDR3 here is CASRPQDGQNTEAFF. CDR3 nucleotide sequence: TGTGCCAGCAGGCCACAGGACGGCCAAAACACTGAAGCTTTCTTT.

This clone occurred once. CDR3: CASSAELAGLNEQFF. In DNA, the CDR3 is TGTGCCAGCAGCGCCGAGCTAGCGGGGTTGAATGAGCAGTTCTTC. This chain joins TRBV7-6 and TRBJ2-1, with 9 bases identical to TRBD2. The CDR3 runs 15 residues. With V trimmed by 5 bases and J by 7 bases, 9 bases remained unmatched. CDR1 is SGHVS and CDR2 is FNYEAQ in the germline V gene.

The gene calls are TRBV5-1 and TRBJ2-1; 12 bases are a match to TRBD2. The junction had 14 bases not matched to a gene; V was cut back by 4 bases and J by 6 bases. The CDR3 is 18 residues long. From germline, CDR1 is SGHRS and CDR2 YFSETQ. This CDR3 reads CASSLTTTSGGTFNEQFF. CDR3 DNA: TGCGCCAGCAGCCTGACTACGACTAGCGGGGGAACGTTCAATGAGCAGTTCTTC.

The CDR3 region is CASSLGMRETQYF. The CDR3 DNA reads TGCGCCAGCAGCTTGGGGATGAGGGAGACCCAGTACTTC. The genes are TRBV5-1 and TRBJ2-5; D is ambiguous. Germline V gene sequence: CDR1 SGHRS, CDR2 YFSETQ. This CDR3 spans 13 amino acids. Trimming took off 0 bases at V and 5 bases at J, with 8 bases between the two ends.

The chain joins TRBV24-1 to TRBJ2-5; D remains unclear. The CDR3 covers 12 residues. Germline CDR1 reads KGHDR; CDR2 reads SFDVKD. The V and J ends lost 3 bases and 4 bases respectively, with 5 bases between them. For the CDR3, the DNA is TGTGCCACCAGTGATCGAGGAGAGACCCAGTACTTC. This encodes CATSDRGETQYF.